This T cell receptor (beta chain) was observed in a study of monozygotic twins with cystic fibrosis. General study points: Monozygotic CF twins shared more identical nucleotide clonotypes than unrelated patients. Median Simpson clonality of about 0.01 suggested naive T cells predominated.

Concerning this clone itself: The antigen remains undetermined.

Generated by immunoSEQ multiplex PCR, the TCRdb table keeps only in-frame clones and is missing some. The sample holds more than 25,000 clones; 75% to 95% are singletons and the top ten take around 0.56%. Germline V lookup: CDR1 SGHRS, CDR2 YFSETQ. V was trimmed by 0 bases and J by 2 bases, leaving 8 bases between them. The CDR3 sequence is 14 residues long. The receptor was derived from a girl aged 2-10 years with cystic fibrosis. The sample was blood. The chain links TRBV5-1 to TRBJ1-1; D unresolved. The DNA of the CDR3 is TGCGCCAGCAGCTTGGGGCAGGATAACACTGAAGCTTTCTTT. Its protein product is CASSLGQDNTEAFF.